This T cell receptor beta chain was found in a study of blood T cells in healthy people across ages (dated by TCRdb to between 2014 and 2017). In terms of the full investigation: In model experiments, template switching captured about one uniquely barcoded TCR beta cDNA molecule for every two T cells. The study analyzed two additional independent replicas of 1 million unique cDNA reads from the same blood draw for two donors, one aged 18 to 30 and one aged 80 or older. Donors of different ages were randomly distributed across sequencing lanes to avoid experimental bias. Age-related changes in TCR beta repertoire diversity were measured in the study by deep sequencing normalized with unique cDNA molecular identifiers. The donors were split into four age groups: young (average about 15 years), middle-aged (39), aged (62) and long-lived (roughly 77).

The library was generated by 5' RACE. Sequenced using an Illumina HiSeq 2500. A second PCR of roughly 7 to 11 cycles was performed with a sample-barcoded 5' primer and a J-beta primer mix. A unique molecular identifier was introduced onto each TCR beta cDNA molecule by a template-switch 5' adaptor carrying 12 random nucleotides. Each sample yielded at least 3 million CDR3-containing paired-end reads. All of the RNA was converted into first-strand cDNA using the Mint cDNA synthesis kit, with a TRBC-specific oligonucleotide serving as the primer. Following uracil-DNA glycosylase treatment, all cDNA underwent a first 18-cycle PCR with the universal primers M1SS and BC2_uni_R. In the original analysis: For normalization, 1 million high-quality reads, each with a distinct molecular identifier, were randomly selected from each sample. Instead of being binned into consensus sequences, reads with shared molecular identifiers were discarded. MiTCR, run with a Q25 quality threshold and the strictest error-elimination algorithm, handled CDR3 identification, clonotype clustering and error correction. A nonparametric unseen species model using Euler transformation provided a lower-bound estimate of total TCR beta diversity. TCRdb reran the public reads through fastp at Q25 and MiXCR, keeping productive beta chains. Each CDR3 protein gets just one entry, which takes the most common genes and DNA from the rows behind it. The V and J calls and clone size are TCRdb's, not the authors'. Here the sample has 700,000 to 950,000 distinct CDR3 sequences; about 62% occur a single time. The ten largest clones add up to over 20% of the sample.

Donors were 35 to 40 systemically healthy Caucasian individuals from Russia aged roughly 6 to 90 years. Around 10 milliliters of peripheral blood were collected from each donor into EDTA-treated Vacutainer tubes. Ficoll-Paque density-gradient centrifugation was used to isolate PBMCs, with at least 7 million obtained per sample. Total RNA was extracted from PBMCs with Trizol reagent, with at least 5 micrograms obtained per sample. Naive CD45RAhigh/CD27high T cell percentages were measured by flow cytometry on a PBMC aliquot from every donor. This clonotype showed up just a few times. There is no known antigen for this receptor. Per-base quality was not reported, and no clone a single base away is much larger than it. For this chain, trimming is 4 bases at the V end and 6 bases at the J end, and the number of junction bases without a gene match is 9. According to the germline V gene (reference sequence), CDR1 reads DFQATT and CDR2 reads SNEGSKA. From its cysteine to its phenylalanine, the CDR3 spans 14 amino acids. Only the CDR3 part of the read is kept: 42 bases, read in frame from the first base.

Findings and caveats that apply to the study as a whole: Conclusive comparison of naive and antigen-experienced compartments was prevented by the profiling of bulk unsorted PBMCs. Because donor CMV infection status was unknown, age-related changes in expanded clonotypes were potentially confounded. Compared with the aged group, the long-lived group had more naive CD4+ T cells, fewer expanded clones and increased TCR diversity, a pattern suggesting age selection. Estimates of total diversity based on one million sequenced T cells were regarded as lower bounds and as underestimates. Observed TCR beta diversity per million T cells fell roughly linearly with age, and a significant reduction was already apparent by age around 40. There was a strong correlation between observed TCR beta diversity and the percentage of naive T cells measured by flow cytometry.

The TCR was taken from a man aged 25-45 years in good health. The rearranged segments are TRBV20-1 and TRBJ2-1, with TRBD2 identical over 7 junction bases. Specimen: blood. The DNA reads TGCAGTGCTATTCATGGAGCGGGAACCAATGAGCAGTTCTTC. This gives the protein CSAIHGAGTNEQFF.